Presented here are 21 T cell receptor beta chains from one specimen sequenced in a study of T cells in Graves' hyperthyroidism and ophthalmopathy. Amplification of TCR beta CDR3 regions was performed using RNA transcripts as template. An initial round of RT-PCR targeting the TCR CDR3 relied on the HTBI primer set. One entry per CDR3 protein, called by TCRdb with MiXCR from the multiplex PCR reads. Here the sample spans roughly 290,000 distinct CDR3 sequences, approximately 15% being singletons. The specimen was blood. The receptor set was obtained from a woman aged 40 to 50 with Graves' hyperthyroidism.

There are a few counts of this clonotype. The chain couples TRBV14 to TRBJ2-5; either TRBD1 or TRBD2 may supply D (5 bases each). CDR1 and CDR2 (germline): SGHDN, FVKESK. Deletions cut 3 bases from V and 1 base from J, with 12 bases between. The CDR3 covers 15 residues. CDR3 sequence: CASSQWGRIQETQYF. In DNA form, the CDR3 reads TGTGCCAGCAGCCAGTGGGGACGCATCCAAGAGACCCAGTACTTC.

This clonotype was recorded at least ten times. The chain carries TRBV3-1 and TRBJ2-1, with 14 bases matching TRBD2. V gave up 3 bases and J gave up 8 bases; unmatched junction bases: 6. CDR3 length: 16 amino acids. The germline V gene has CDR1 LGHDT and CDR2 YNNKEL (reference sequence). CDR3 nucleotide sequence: TGTGCCAGCAGCCAGACTAGCGGGAGGGCCGGGGATGAGCAGTTCTTC. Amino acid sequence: CASSQTSGRAGDEQFF.

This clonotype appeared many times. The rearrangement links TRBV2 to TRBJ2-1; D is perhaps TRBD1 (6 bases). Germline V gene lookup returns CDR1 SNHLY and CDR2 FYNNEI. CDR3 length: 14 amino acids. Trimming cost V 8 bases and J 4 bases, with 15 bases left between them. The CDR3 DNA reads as TGTGCCAGCTCCCGAAGGACAGAGTACAATGAGCAGTTCTTC. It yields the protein CASSRRTEYNEQFF.

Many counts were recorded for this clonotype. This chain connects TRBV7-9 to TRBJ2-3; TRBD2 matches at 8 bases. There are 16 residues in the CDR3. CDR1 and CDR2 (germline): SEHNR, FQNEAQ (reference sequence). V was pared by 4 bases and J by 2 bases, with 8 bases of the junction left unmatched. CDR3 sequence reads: CASSSAGGAFTDTQYF. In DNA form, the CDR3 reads TGTGCCAGCAGCTCCGCCGGGGGGGCCTTCACAGATACGCAGTATTTT. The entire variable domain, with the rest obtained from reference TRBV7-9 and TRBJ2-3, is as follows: DTGVSQNPRHKITKRGQNVTFRCDPISEHNRLYWYRQTLGQGPEFLTYFQNEAQLEKSRLLSDRFSAERPKGSFSTLEIQRTEQGDSAMYLCASSSAGGAFTDTQYFGPGTRLTVL.

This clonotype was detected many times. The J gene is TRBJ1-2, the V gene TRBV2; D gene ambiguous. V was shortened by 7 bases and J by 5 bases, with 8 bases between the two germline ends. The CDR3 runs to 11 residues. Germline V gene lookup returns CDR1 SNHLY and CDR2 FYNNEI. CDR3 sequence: CASTEKYGYTF. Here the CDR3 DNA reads TGTGCCAGCACGGAAAAATATGGCTACACCTTC.

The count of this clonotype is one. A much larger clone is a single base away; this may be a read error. The CDR3 spells CATSDPRYPETQYF. CDR3 nucleotides: TGTGCCACCAGTGATCCCCGGTATCCGGAGACCCAGTACTTC. V and J are TRBV24-1 and TRBJ2-5; D is ambiguous. Per the germline V gene, CDR1 is KGHDR and CDR2 is SFDVKD. The CDR3 has 14 residues. Trimming cost V 3 bases and J 5 bases, with 12 bases left between them.

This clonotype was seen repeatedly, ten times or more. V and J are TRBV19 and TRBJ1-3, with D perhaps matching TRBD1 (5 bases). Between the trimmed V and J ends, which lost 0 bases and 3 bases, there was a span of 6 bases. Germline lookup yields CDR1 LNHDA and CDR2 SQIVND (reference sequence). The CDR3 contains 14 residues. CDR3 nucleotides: TGTGCCAGTAGTATAGATCAGGGTGGAAACACCATATATTTT. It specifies CASSIDQGGNTIYF.

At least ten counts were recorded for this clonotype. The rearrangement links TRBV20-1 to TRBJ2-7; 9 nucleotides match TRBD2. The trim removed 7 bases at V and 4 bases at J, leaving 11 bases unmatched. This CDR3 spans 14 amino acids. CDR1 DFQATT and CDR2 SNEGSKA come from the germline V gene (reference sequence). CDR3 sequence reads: CSGRPGLASYEQYF. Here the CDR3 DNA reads TGCAGTGGTAGGCCGGGACTAGCATCTTACGAGCAGTACTTC.

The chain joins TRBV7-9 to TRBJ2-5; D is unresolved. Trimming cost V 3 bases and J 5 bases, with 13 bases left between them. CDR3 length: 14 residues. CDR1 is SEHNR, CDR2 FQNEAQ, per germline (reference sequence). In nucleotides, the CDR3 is TGTGCCAGCAGCTTGACGGTAAAAAGGGAGACCCAGTACTTC. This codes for CASSLTVKRETQYF.

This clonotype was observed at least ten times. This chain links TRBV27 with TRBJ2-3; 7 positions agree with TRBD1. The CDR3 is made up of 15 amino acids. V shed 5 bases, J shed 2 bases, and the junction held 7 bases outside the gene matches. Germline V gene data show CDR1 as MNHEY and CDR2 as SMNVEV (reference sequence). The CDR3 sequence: CASSTRDSPTDTQYF. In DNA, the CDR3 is TGTGCCAGCAGTACCAGGGACAGCCCCACAGATACGCAGTATTTT.

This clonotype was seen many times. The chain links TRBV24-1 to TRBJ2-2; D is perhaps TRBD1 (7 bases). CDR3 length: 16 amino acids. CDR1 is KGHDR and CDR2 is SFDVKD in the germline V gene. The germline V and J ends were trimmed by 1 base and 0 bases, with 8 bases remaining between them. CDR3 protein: CATSDFRGANTGELFF. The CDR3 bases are TGTGCCACCAGTGATTTCAGGGGGGCGAACACCGGGGAGCTGTTTTTT.

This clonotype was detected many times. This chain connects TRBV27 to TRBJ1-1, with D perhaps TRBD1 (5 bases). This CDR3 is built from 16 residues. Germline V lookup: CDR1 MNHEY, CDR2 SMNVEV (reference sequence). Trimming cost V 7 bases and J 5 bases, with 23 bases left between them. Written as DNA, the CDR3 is TGTGCCAGCAAGGTCGGCGGCAACAGGCCGAGGACTGAAGCTTTCTTT. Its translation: CASKVGGNRPRTEAFF.

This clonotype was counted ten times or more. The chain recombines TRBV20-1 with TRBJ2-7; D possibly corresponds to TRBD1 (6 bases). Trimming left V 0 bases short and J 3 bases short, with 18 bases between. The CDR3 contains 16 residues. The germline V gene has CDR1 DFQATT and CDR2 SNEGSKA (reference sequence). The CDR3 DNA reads TGCAGTGCTAGAGATCTTAGGGGCCAGGGGCTCTACGAGCAGTACTTC. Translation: CSARDLRGQGLYEQYF.

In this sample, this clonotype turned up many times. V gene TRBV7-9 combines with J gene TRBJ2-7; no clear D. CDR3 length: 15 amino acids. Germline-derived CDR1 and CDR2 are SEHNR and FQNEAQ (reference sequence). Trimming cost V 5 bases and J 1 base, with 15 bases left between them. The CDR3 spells CASSPRTAGSYEQYF. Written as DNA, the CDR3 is TGTGCCAGCAGCCCCAGGACGGCTGGATCCTACGAGCAGTACTTC.

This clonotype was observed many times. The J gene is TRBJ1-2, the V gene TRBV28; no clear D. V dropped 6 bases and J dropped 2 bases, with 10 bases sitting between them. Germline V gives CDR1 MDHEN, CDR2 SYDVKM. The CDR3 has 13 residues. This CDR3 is CASSHDTNYGYTF. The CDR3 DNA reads TGTGCCAGCAGCCATGACACAAACTATGGCTACACCTTC.

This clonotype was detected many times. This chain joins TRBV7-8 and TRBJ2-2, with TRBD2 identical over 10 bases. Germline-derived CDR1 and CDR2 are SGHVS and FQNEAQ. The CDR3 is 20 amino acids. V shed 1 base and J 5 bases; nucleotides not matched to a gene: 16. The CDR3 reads CASSLETSGVDSGRTGELFF. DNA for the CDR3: TGTGCCAGCAGCTTAGAAACTAGCGGGGTTGACTCAGGACGGACCGGGGAGCTGTTTTTT. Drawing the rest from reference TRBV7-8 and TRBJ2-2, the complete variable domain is GAGVSQSPRYKVAKRGQDVALRCDPISGHVSLFWYQQALGQGPEFLTYFQNEAQLDKSGLPSDRFFAERPEGSVSTLKIQRTQQEDSAVYLCASSLETSGVDSGRTGELFFGEGSRLTVL.

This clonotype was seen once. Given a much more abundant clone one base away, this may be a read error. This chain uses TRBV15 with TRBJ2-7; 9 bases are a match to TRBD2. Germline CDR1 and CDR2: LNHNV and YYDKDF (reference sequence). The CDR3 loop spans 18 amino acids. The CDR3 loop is CTTSIRHLSSGDGYEQYF. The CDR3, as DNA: TGTACCACCAGCATACGCCACCTGTCTAGCGGGGATGGCTACGAGCAGTACTTC.

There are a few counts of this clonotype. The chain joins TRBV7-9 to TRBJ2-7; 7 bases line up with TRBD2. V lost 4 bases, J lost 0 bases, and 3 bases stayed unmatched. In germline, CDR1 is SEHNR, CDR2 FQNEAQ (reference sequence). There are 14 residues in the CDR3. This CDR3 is CASSYQRDSYEQYF. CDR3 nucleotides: TGTGCCAGCAGCTACCAGCGGGACTCCTACGAGCAGTACTTC.

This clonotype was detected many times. CDR3 protein: CATSDVGHGYTF. CDR3 in DNA: TGTGCCACCAGTGACGTGGGTCATGGCTACACCTTC. The chain is built from TRBV24-1 and TRBJ1-2; no firm D call. The CDR3 contains 12 residues. The V gene's germline CDR1 is KGHDR and CDR2 SFDVKD. V lost 4 bases, J lost 6 bases, and 8 bases lay in between.

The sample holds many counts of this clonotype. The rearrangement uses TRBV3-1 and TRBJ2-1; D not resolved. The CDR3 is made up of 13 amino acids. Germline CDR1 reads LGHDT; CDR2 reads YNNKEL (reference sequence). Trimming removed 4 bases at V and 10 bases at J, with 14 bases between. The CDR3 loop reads CASSPTLDGEQFF. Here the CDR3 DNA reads TGTGCCAGCAGCCCCACATTGGATGGGGAGCAGTTCTTC.

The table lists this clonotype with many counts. CDR3 in amino acids: CSTLSGGGQFF. CDR3 DNA sequence: TGCAGCACTCTCTCGGGAGGGGGGCAGTTCTTC. The chain recombines TRBV29-1 with TRBJ2-1; 8 bases match TRBD2. The CDR3 spans 11 residues. Looked up from germline, CDR1 is SQVTM and CDR2 is ANQGSEA. V lost 8 bases to trimming and J lost 12 bases; unmatched junction nucleotides: 9.